Sequencing of this TCR beta chain was carried out in a study of T-cell reconstitution after alpha-beta-depleted transplantation in children. In germline, CDR1 is SGHAT, CDR2 FQNNGV. The CDR3 has 14 residues. V was cut by 1 base and J by 7 bases, with 11 bases left in between. Study results and caveats: TCRbeta diversity was high at day 60 in some patients (a result of surviving recipient T cells and thymic progenitors). It was reported that alpha-beta T cells came from several hundred expanded graft clones (about two months after transplant).

With respect to this clonotype: Its antigen is currently unknown.

Unique molecular identifiers were built into the TCRbeta library. TCRdb recomputed calls from the PCR reads with MiXCR, one row per CDR3 protein. The sample has 400,000 to 450,000 distinct CDR3 sequences; over 40% are singletons. This TCR derives from a girl aged 2 to 10 with aplastic anemia, due to receive a stem cell transplant. The sequenced sample was PBMCs, obtained before TCRalphabeta/CD19-depleted stem cell transplant. The chain recombines TRBV11-2 with TRBJ2-1; perhaps TRBD2 as D (5 bases). The CDR3 protein is CASSLAPLGNEQFF. For the CDR3, the DNA is TGTGCCAGCAGCTTAGCCCCACTAGGAAATGAGCAGTTCTTC.